The T cell receptor (beta chain) under discussion was sequenced for a study of blood T cell repertoires in COVID-19. Original data processing: By means of reference gene primer amplification, nucleated cell counts were estimated. Clones were sequenced by immunoSEQ multiplex PCR, and TCRdb holds only the in-frame ones, with some missing. V and J calls and clone size are those listed in that table; D and trimming were worked out from the DNA. This table holds approximately 180,000 clones, around 82% found once. Participants reported their clinical history, and cohort assignment relied on those reports. The germline CDR1 and CDR2 sequences are MDHEN and SYDVKM. The CDR3 extends over 12 amino acids. V was clipped by 7 bases and J by 4 bases; unmatched bases: 3.

The sequencing input was PBMCs or T cells enriched from blood (not recorded which). The chain couples TRBV28 to TRBJ1-2, with TRBD1 identical over 7 bases. This receptor was taken from a woman aged 45 to 65 with acute COVID-19. The CDR3 here is CASTPGGYGYTF. The CDR3 nucleotides read TGTGCCAGCACCCCAGGGGGCTATGGCTACACCTTC.